This entry features one T cell receptor (beta chain) sequence. TCRdb keeps only in-frame clones here, not all; method: immunoSEQ multiplex PCR. This table holds 73,000 or so clones, around 86% found once. The data belong to a study of OX40 agonist ivuxolimab in advanced cancers. This CDR3 contains 14 residues. The V and J ends lost 6 bases and 6 bases, in that order; junction bases with no gene match: 8. Germline V CDR1 and CDR2: LNHDA, SQIVND (reference sequence). This chain connects TRBV19 to TRBJ2-3, with 8 positions matching TRBD1. Sequenced material: CD4+ or CD8+ T cells sorted from blood, taken in a trial of the OX40 agonist ivuxolimab. The sequence came from an adult with an advanced solid tumor such as melanoma, head and neck, liver or kidney cancer. CDR3 sequence (DNA): TGTGCCAGTAGCCGATCAGGGGGCAGGGATACGCAGTATTTT. Protein sequence: CASSRSGGRDTQYF.